The sequence of this T cell receptor (beta chain) was determined in a study of cytomegalovirus exposure and HLA in healthy donors. General study findings and limits: With DRB1 most and HLA-C fewest, TCR association rates differed between HLA loci in a later analysis. Testing in vitro showed a few CMV-associated chains specific for CMV antigens. Per published accounts, TCR beta sequences correctly predicted the HLA-A and HLA-B alleles of most subjects.

PCR primers comprised 60 Vbeta and 13 Jbeta primers. Using immunoSEQ multiplex PCR, the repertoire was profiled, and TCRdb retains in-frame clones only, with some absent. The data contain approximately 110,000 clones, approximately 80% of them singletons. The germline gives CDR1 MNHEY, CDR2 SVGAGI. Unmatched junction bases numbered 5, after V lost 2 bases and J lost 2 bases. This CDR3 is 16 amino acids long. Worth noting for this clone: As yet, its antigen is unknown.

The clonotype comes from a middle-aged man in good health and CMV-seronegative. Specimen: PBMCs. The chain employs TRBV6-5 and TRBJ2-2, with 7 bases matching TRBD2. CDR3 residues: CASSYGGGVNTGELFF. The DNA of the CDR3 is TGTGCCAGCAGTTACGGGGGAGGGGTAAACACCGGGGAGCTGTTTTTT.